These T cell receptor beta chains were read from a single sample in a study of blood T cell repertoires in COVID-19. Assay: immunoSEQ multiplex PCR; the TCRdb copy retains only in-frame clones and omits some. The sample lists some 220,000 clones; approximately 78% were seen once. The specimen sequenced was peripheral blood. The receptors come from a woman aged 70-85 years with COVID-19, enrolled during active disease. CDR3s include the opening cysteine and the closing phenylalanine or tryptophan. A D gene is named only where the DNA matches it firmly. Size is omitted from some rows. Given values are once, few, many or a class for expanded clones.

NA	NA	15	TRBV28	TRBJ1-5	CASSSQQGLNQPQHF	TGTGCCAGCAGTTCGCAACAGGGTCTCAATCAGCCCCAGCATTTT
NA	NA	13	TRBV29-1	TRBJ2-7	CSANTGKEERQYF	TGCAGCGCAAATACAGGGAAAGAAGAGCGGCAGTACTTC
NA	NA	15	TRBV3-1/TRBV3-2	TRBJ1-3	CASSQYAGSGNTIYF	TGTGCCAGCAGCCAATACGCAGGGTCTGGAAACACCATATATTTT
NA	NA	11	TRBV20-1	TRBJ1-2	CSAAPTGGYTF	TGCAGTGCTGCCCCTACCGGTGGCTACACCTTC
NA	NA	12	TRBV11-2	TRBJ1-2	CASSQTGYGYTF	TGTGCCAGCAGCCAGACAGGTTATGGCTACACCTTC
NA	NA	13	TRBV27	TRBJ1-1	CASSLSAGVEAFF	TGTGCCAGCAGTTTATCGGCGGGGGTTGAAGCTTTCTTT
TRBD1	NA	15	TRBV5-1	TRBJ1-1	CASSSTTGRSSEAFF	TGCGCCAGCAGCTCTACGACAGGGAGGTCCTCTGAAGCTTTCTTT
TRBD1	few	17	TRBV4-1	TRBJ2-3	CASSQTQGQGSTDTQYF	TGCGCCAGCAGCCAGACCCAGGGACAGGGAAGCACAGATACGCAGTATTTT
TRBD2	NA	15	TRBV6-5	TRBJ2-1	CASSSPGLAGLEQFF	TGTGCCAGCAGTTCACCGGGACTAGCGGGACTTGAGCAGTTCTTC
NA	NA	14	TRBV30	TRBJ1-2	CAWSSASLTGGYTF	TGTGCCTGGAGTTCAGCTTCCTTAACGGGAGGCTACACCTTC
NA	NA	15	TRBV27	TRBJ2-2	CASSLQPLATGELFF	TGTGCCAGCAGTTTACAACCCCTAGCCACCGGGGAGCTGTTTTTT
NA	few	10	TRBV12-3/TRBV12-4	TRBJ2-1	CASAYNEQFF	TGTGCCAGCGCGTACAATGAGCAGTTCTTC
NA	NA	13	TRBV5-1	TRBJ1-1	CASSATDNTEAFF	TGCGCCAGCAGTGCGACAGACAACACTGAAGCTTTCTTT
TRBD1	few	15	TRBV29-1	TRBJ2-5	CSVEPLDRVGETQYF	TGCAGCGTTGAACCGCTGGACAGGGTAGGAGAGACCCAGTACTTC
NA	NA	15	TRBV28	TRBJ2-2	CASSLWDRSTGELFF	TGTGCCAGCAGTTTATGGGACAGATCCACCGGGGAGCTGTTTTTT
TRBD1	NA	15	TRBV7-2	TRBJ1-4	CASSLWTGGNEKLFF	TGTGCCAGCAGCCTATGGACAGGGGGGAATGAAAAACTGTTTTTT
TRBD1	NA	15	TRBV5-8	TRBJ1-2	CASSRQGASSYGYTF	TGTGCCAGCAGCAGACAGGGGGCGAGCAGCTATGGCTACACCTTC
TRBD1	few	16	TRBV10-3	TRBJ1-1	CAISESLQGTNTEAFF	TGTGCCATCAGTGAGTCTTTACAGGGGACGAACACTGAAGCTTTCTTT
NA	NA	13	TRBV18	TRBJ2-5	CASSFGGTETQYF	TGTGCCAGCTCTTTCGGCGGGACTGAGACCCAGTACTTC
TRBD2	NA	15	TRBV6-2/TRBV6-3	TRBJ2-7	CASSYSGTSGYEQYF	TGTGCCAGCAGTTACTCAGGGACTAGCGGTTACGAGCAGTACTTC